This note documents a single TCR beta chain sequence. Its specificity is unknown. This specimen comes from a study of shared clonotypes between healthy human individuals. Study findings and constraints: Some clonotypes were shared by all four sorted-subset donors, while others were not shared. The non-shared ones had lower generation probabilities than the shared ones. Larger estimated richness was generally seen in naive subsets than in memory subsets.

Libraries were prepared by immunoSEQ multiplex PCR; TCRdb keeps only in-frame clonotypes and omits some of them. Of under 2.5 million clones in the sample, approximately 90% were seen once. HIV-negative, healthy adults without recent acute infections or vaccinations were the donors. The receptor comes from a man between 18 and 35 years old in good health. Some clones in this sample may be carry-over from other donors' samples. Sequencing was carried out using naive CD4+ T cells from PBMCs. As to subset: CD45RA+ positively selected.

The CDR3: CASSLLMEPHEQFF. CDR3 coding DNA: TGCGCCAGCAGCTTATTGATGGAGCCGCATGAGCAGTTCTTC. The J gene is TRBJ2-1, the V gene TRBV5-1; unclear D gene. Trimming pared 2 bases from V and 8 bases from J, leaving 14 bases between. The germline V gene has CDR1 SGHRS and CDR2 YFSETQ. There are 14 residues in the CDR3. The variable domain in full, with the rest retrieved from reference TRBV5-1 and TRBJ2-1, is KAGVTQTPRYLIKTRGQQVTLSCSPISGHRSVSWYQQTPGQGLQFLFEYFSETQRNKGNFPGRFSGRQFSNSRSEMNVSTLELGDSALYLCASSLLMEPHEQFFGPGTRLTVL.